The 30 T cell receptor beta chains in this list originate from one sample, sequenced in a study of cytomegalovirus exposure and HLA in healthy donors. Amplification used 60 Vbeta primers and 13 Jbeta primers. Produced via immunoSEQ multiplex PCR; TCRdb's table is partial and in-frame only. The sample has under 200,000 clones; approximately 70% are singletons. The sample comprised PBMCs. The origin of the receptors is a woman in her twenties or thirties in good health and CMV-seronegative.

The J gene is TRBJ2-7, the V gene TRBV9, with 11 bases fitting TRBD2. Losses at the gene ends were 0 bases for V and 4 bases for J; bases not matched to a gene: 3. The CDR3 has 15 residues. Looked up from germline, CDR1 is SGDLS and CDR2 is YYNGEE. CDR3: CASSVGSSGRYEQYF. The CDR3 bases are TGTGCCAGCAGCGTAGGTTCTAGCGGGAGGTACGAGCAGTACTTC.

This rearrangement joins TRBV6-1 to TRBJ1-2, with D perhaps TRBD1 (5 bases). CDR3 length equals 15 residues. The germline V and J ends were trimmed by 6 bases and 2 bases, with 16 bases remaining between them. Germline V lookup: CDR1 MNHNS, CDR2 SASEGT. CDR3 coding DNA: TGTGCCAGCAGCCAAGGAGGAGGGGCCAACTATGGCTACACCTTC. Protein sequence: CASSQGGGANYGYTF.

The chain couples TRBV6-1 to TRBJ2-1, with D possibly matching TRBD1 (6 bases). V was shortened by 6 bases and J by 9 bases, with 18 bases between the two germline ends. CDR3 length: 14 amino acids. The germline V gene has CDR1 MNHNS and CDR2 SASEGT. In DNA, the CDR3 is TGTGCCAGCAGCCTGGACAGTTTCTATGGTGAGCAGTTCTTC. Translated: CASSLDSFYGEQFF.

V and J are TRBV5-6 and TRBJ2-5; 10 bases are a match to TRBD2. The CDR3 totals 16 residues. Germline CDR1 reads SGHDT; CDR2 reads YYEEEE. V lost 2 bases to trimming and J lost 4 bases; unmatched junction nucleotides: 8. The CDR3 spells CASSLDLAGEGETQYF. The CDR3 DNA is TGTGCCAGCAGCTTAGATCTAGCGGGGGAAGGAGAGACCCAGTACTTC.

The rearrangement links TRBV9 to TRBJ1-5; TRBD1 is a possible D gene (5 bases). This CDR3 comprises 17 residues. The V end lost 4 bases, the J end lost 2 bases, and 19 bases lay between the germline ends. Per germline, CDR1 SGDLS and CDR2 YYNGEE. The CDR3 protein is CASSPGLGRVGNQPQHF. DNA of the CDR3: TGTGCCAGCAGCCCTGGCTTGGGCAGGGTTGGCAATCAGCCCCAGCATTTT.

J is TRBJ2-7 and V is TRBV7-8; perhaps TRBD1 as D (8 bases). The germline V and J ends were trimmed by 5 bases and 5 bases, with 16 bases remaining between them. Germline V gene data show CDR1 as SGHVS and CDR2 as FQNEAQ. The CDR3 totals 14 residues. CDR3 in amino acids: CASSLRTGRDEQYF. The DNA of the CDR3 is TGTGCCAGCAGCCTACGGACAGGGAGGGACGAGCAGTACTTC.

This clone has more than one count but fewer than ten. The chain's CDR3 is CASNSPGYDYNEQFF. The CDR3 DNA reads as TGTGCCTCCAACTCGCCAGGTTATGACTACAATGAGCAGTTCTTC. This chain uses TRBV19 with TRBJ2-1; D not certain. The ends were cut back, 11 bases at V and 3 bases at J, with 20 bases in the middle. Per the germline V gene, CDR1 is LNHDA and CDR2 is SQIVND (reference sequence). The CDR3 runs to 15 residues.

Notes on this clone: At one boundary the junction diverges from the germline segment, which might be a read error. V usage is TRBV12-5 and J usage is TRBJ1-6; TRBD1 matches 9 bases. This CDR3 is built from 12 residues. CDR1 is LGHNT and CDR2 is FRNRAP in the germline V gene. This chain's CDR3 is CASGLNRDRVYF. CDR3 in DNA: TGTGCTAGTGGTTTGAACCGGGACAGGGTATACTTT.

V usage is TRBV25-1 and J usage is TRBJ1-1; D is undetermined. V lost 5 bases and J lost 1, with 11 bases in between. CDR1 and CDR2 from the germline V gene are MGHDK and SYGVNS. The CDR3 is 14 residues long. CDR3 region: CASSLGSPNTEAFF. CDR3 DNA: TGTGCCAGCAGTTTGGGGAGTCCGAACACTGAAGCTTTCTTT.

V usage is TRBV5-6 and J usage is TRBJ2-5; the D is unclear. There are 14 residues in the CDR3. Germline V gene lookup returns CDR1 SGHDT and CDR2 YYEEEE. Trimming shortened V by 2 bases and J by 7 bases, and 15 bases separated the two germline ends. CDR3 in amino acids: CASSLRQVVTTQYF. The CDR3 coding sequence is TGTGCCAGCAGCTTACGGCAGGTCGTTACGACCCAGTACTTC.

A few counts support this clone. This chain uses TRBV13 with TRBJ1-6; 7 bases are shared with TRBD1. This CDR3 has 15 amino acids. The trim removed 3 bases at V and 10 bases at J, leaving 9 bases unmatched. CDR1 is PRHDT, CDR2 FYEKMQ, per germline (reference sequence). In nucleotides, the CDR3 is TGTGCCAGCAGCTTTCGAACAGGGGACCACTCACCCCTCCACTTT. Translated, it gives CASSFRTGDHSPLHF.

The chain links TRBV5-4 to TRBJ2-3; no firm D call. Trimming removed 4 bases from V and 2 bases from J, with 14 bases in between. This CDR3 has 15 residues. Germline V gene data show CDR1 as SGHNT and CDR2 as YYREEE (reference sequence). In DNA form, the CDR3 reads TGTGCCAGCAGCGACGGTGCCAGGAACACAGATACGCAGTATTTT. This translates into CASSDGARNTDTQYF.

The chain employs TRBV7-2 and TRBJ2-4; possibly TRBD2 for D (5 bases). The CDR3 covers 13 residues. Trimming took off 2 bases at V and 8 bases at J, with 10 bases between the two ends. The germline V gene has CDR1 SGHTA and CDR2 FQGNSA. DNA of the CDR3: TGTGCCAGCAGCTTAAATCTGAGGGACATTCAGTACTTC. This encodes CASSLNLRDIQYF.

This chain uses TRBV6-1 with TRBJ2-7, with 15 bases lining up with TRBD2. Germline V CDR1 and CDR2: MNHNS, SASEGT. Unmatched junction bases numbered 16, after V lost 4 bases and J lost 6 bases. This CDR3 comprises 19 residues. CDR3 protein: CASSGTSGLAGGASSEQYF. DNA for the CDR3: TGTGCCAGCAGTGGAACGTCGGGACTAGCGGGAGGTGCTAGCTCCGAGCAGTACTTC.

V gene TRBV5-1 combines with J gene TRBJ1-1; D is uncertain. V was trimmed by 7 bases and J by 3 bases, leaving 7 bases between them. This CDR3 has 11 residues. Per germline, CDR1 SGHRS and CDR2 YFSETQ. The CDR3 loop reads CASRFDTEAFF. In DNA form, the CDR3 reads TGCGCCAGCCGTTTTGACACTGAAGCTTTCTTT.

The rearrangement uses TRBV9 and TRBJ2-3, with D perhaps TRBD2 (6 bases). The length of the CDR3 is 17 residues. The V gene's germline CDR1 is SGDLS and CDR2 YYNGEE. V was pared by 0 bases and J by 6 bases, with 20 bases between. The CDR3 loop is CASSVGFGGTVPDTQYF. Written as DNA, the CDR3 is TGTGCCAGCAGCGTAGGTTTTGGGGGGACCGTGCCGGATACGCAGTATTTT.

This sequence joins TRBV7-8 and TRBJ2-3; perhaps TRBD2 as D (6 bases). Germline values: CDR1 SGHVS, CDR2 FQNEAQ. V was pared by 7 bases and J by 0 bases, with 11 bases between. This CDR3 contains 14 residues. This CDR3 is CASKEGRSTDTQYF. In nucleotides, the CDR3 is TGTGCCAGCAAGGAGGGCCGGAGCACAGATACGCAGTATTTT.

The chain joins TRBV10-2 to TRBJ1-2; the D gene is possibly TRBD1 (6 bases). The germline V gene has CDR1 WSHSY and CDR2 SAAADI. The CDR3 extends over 15 amino acids. V dropped 1 base and J dropped 5 bases, with 14 bases sitting between them. The CDR3 loop reads CASSEYRTANYGYTF. CDR3 in DNA: TGCGCCAGCAGTGAGTATAGGACAGCCAATTATGGCTACACCTTC.

The chain is built from TRBV19 and TRBJ1-5, with 10 bases aligning to TRBD1. Germline V gives CDR1 LNHDA, CDR2 SQIVND (reference sequence). The CDR3 runs 17 residues. The ends lost 5 bases at V and 6 bases at J; junction bases unmatched: 13. The DNA of the CDR3 is TGTGCCAGTAGTGGAAGTTTCGACAGGGGGCGCGGTCAGCCCCAGCATTTT. Protein product: CASSGSFDRGRGQPQHF.

The chain employs TRBV7-6 and TRBJ1-4; D may be TRBD1 (5 bases). Germline CDR1 SGHVS, CDR2 FNYEAQ. This CDR3 is 15 amino acids long. Trimming took off 2 bases at V and 2 bases at J, with 9 bases between the two ends. The CDR3 sequence is CASSLRGGTNEKLFF. The CDR3 DNA reads as TGTGCCAGCAGCTTAAGGGGAGGGACTAATGAAAAACTGTTTTTT.

This chain connects TRBV11-2 to TRBJ2-7; 7 positions agree with TRBD2. The CDR3 length is 14 residues. Germline V gene data show CDR1 as SGHAT and CDR2 as FQNNGV. V lost 1 base, J lost 5 bases, and 5 bases stayed unmatched. CDR3 nucleotides: TGTGCCAGCAGCTTAGTGGGGAGGGCCCACGAGCAGTACTTC. Translating gives CASSLVGRAHEQYF.

The chain is built from TRBV4-1 and TRBJ2-7, with TRBD1 identical over 9 bases. Trimming cost V 2 bases and J 3 bases; bases outside gene matches: 5. The germline V gene has CDR1 MGHRA and CDR2 YSYEKL. The CDR3 covers 15 residues. The CDR3 reads CASSQQQGAIYEQYF. CDR3 nucleotide sequence: TGCGCCAGCAGCCAACAACAGGGGGCCATCTACGAGCAGTACTTC.

V usage is TRBV6-1 and J usage is TRBJ2-2, with 15 bases lining up with TRBD2. Germline V gives CDR1 MNHNS, CDR2 SASEGT. With 7 bases clipped from V and 6 bases from J, the junction kept 3 bases outside the gene matches. The CDR3 is made up of 15 amino acids. The CDR3 loop is CASIGTSGGPGELFF. The CDR3 nucleotides are TGTGCCAGCATTGGGACTAGCGGGGGGCCCGGGGAGCTGTTTTTT.

The chain combines TRBV6-4 with TRBJ1-1; 7 positions match TRBD1. This CDR3 comprises 13 residues. Germline values: CDR1 MRHNA, CDR2 SNTAGT. Losses at the gene ends were 5 bases for V and 1 base for J; bases not matched to a gene: 1. The CDR3: CASSTGANTEAFF. The CDR3 DNA is TGTGCCAGCAGTACAGGGGCGAACACTGAAGCTTTCTTT.

This chain joins TRBV27 and TRBJ2-1; TRBD1 matches at 10 bases. Germline lookup yields CDR1 MNHEY and CDR2 SMNVEV (reference sequence). V lost 9 bases to trimming and J lost 4 bases; unmatched junction nucleotides: 3. This CDR3 is 13 amino acids long. CDR3 loop: CASGQGDYNEQFF. The CDR3 DNA follows: TGTGCCAGTGGACAGGGGGATTACAATGAGCAGTTCTTC.

In the case of this clone: Relative to the germline gene, one junction end is altered; a read error may explain this. J is TRBJ2-3 and V is TRBV7-6; TRBD2 matches 11 bases. The CDR3 loop spans 16 amino acids. Germline V lookup: CDR1 SGHVS, CDR2 FNYEAQ. CDR3 coding DNA: TGTGCCAGCAGCCCCCGCTCTAGCGGGGGGACAGATTCGCAGTATTTT. Residues: CASSPRSSGGTDSQYF.

This clone was picked up a small number of times. The V gene is TRBV4-3, the J gene TRBJ2-5; D might be TRBD1 (5 bases). CDR1 is LGHNA and CDR2 is YSLEER in the germline V gene. The V and J ends lost 2 bases and 5 bases respectively, with 18 bases between them. This CDR3 contains 16 residues. The DNA of the CDR3 is TGCGCCAGCAGCCAACGGCAGGCCCAGCCAGGGGAGACCCAGTACTTC. It is translated as CASSQRQAQPGETQYF.

This clone was found a few times. The rearrangement uses TRBV5-1 and TRBJ2-7, with TRBD1 as a possible D gene (6 bases). V lost 4 bases, J lost 1 base, and 18 bases lay in between. This CDR3 is 16 amino acids long. The V gene's germline CDR1 is SGHRS and CDR2 YFSETQ. The CDR3, as DNA: TGCGCCAGCAGCCTTGGGCCGTACAGGGCTTCCTACGAGCAGTACTTC. The encoded protein is CASSLGPYRASYEQYF.

J is TRBJ1-5 and V is TRBV19, with 7 bases aligning to TRBD1. V shed 3 bases and J 4 bases; nucleotides not matched to a gene: 6. The CDR3 sequence is 15 residues long. Germline assignment: CDR1 LNHDA and CDR2 SQIVND (reference sequence). CDR3 sequence: CASSIGRGWNQPQHF. The CDR3 nucleotides are TGTGCCAGTAGTATTGGCAGGGGGTGGAATCAGCCCCAGCATTTT.

V usage is TRBV6-5 and J usage is TRBJ1-5; D is uncertain. The CDR3 length is 14 residues. CDR1 is MNHEY, CDR2 SVGAGI, per germline. The germline V and J ends were trimmed by 6 bases and 4 bases, with 13 bases remaining between them. CDR3 sequence (DNA): TGTGCCAGCAGACGCCTTCAGGAAAATCAGCCCCAGCATTTT. It yields the protein CASRRLQENQPQHF.